The source of this TCR beta chain is a study of T cells after posttransplantation cyclophosphamide. Data came from immunoSEQ multiplex PCR; TCRdb stores just in-frame clones and leaves some out. The data show about 38,000 clones, with none appearing a single time. Regarding the study as a whole: Tissue-infiltrating T cells from skin or gut overlapped little with blood T cells.

Deletions cut 4 bases from V and 8 bases from J, with 13 bases between. Germline V gene lookup returns CDR1 SGHNT and CDR2 YYREEE (reference sequence). The CDR3 runs 14 residues. In its sample, this clone was seen many times. Its antigen is not known. J is TRBJ1-6 and V is TRBV5-4; tentatively, D is TRBD1 (6 bases). Sequencing was done on a sample of PBMCs. This TCR came from a man aged 25 to 45 in good health and a related stem cell transplant donor. The CDR3 sequence: CASSVWGGHSPLHF. DNA for the CDR3: TGTGCCAGCAGCGTCTGGGGGGGCCATTCACCCCTCCACTTT.